The 19 T cell receptor beta chains below were found in one sample sequenced in a study of T cell repertoires in cytomegalovirus infection. The antigens of these receptors remain unknown. TCRdb independently ran MiXCR on the reads; one entry per CDR3 protein. The data contain 110,000 or so distinct CDR3 sequences, over 30% of them singletons. The material was CD8+ T cells from cultured PBMCs, obtained from culture after CMV antigen stimulation. All receptors come from a human donor in good health (CMV status not recorded). Some clones in this sample may be carry-over from other donors' samples.

The chain combines TRBV5-1 with TRBJ2-2; D gene unclear. This CDR3 spans 13 amino acids. V was trimmed by 5 bases and J by 1 base, leaving 6 bases between them. The germline CDR1 and CDR2 sequences are SGHRS and YFSETQ. CDR3 loop: CASSGMNTGELFF. In DNA, the CDR3 is TGCGCCAGCAGTGGTATGAACACCGGGGAGCTGTTTTTT.

There are a few counts of this clonotype. The chain has TRBV4-1 and TRBJ2-2, with TRBD2 matching 8 bases. Germline V lookup: CDR1 MGHRA, CDR2 YSYEKL. The CDR3 runs 17 residues. The ends lost 4 bases at V and 7 bases at J; junction bases unmatched: 14. CDR3 bases: TGCGCCAGCAGCCCGGCTCTTGAGCGGGGGTTATTCGGGGAGCTGTTTTTT. Amino acids: CASSPALERGLFGELFF.

This clonotype has a count of ten or more. V usage is TRBV28 and J usage is TRBJ1-1; possibly TRBD1 for D (5 bases). CDR1 and CDR2 from the germline V gene are MDHEN and SYDVKM. Trimming cost V 2 bases and J 4 bases, with 14 bases left between them. The CDR3 has 15 residues. For the CDR3, the DNA is TGTGCCAGCAGTTTACGAGGGGACTTGGTCACTGAAGCTTTCTTT. This sequence encodes CASSLRGDLVTEAFF.

The chain is built from TRBV6-2 or TRBV6-3 and TRBJ1-1; 7 bases agree with TRBD1. The trim removed 7 bases at V and 6 bases at J, leaving 5 bases unmatched. This CDR3 is 12 amino acids long. Germline lookup yields CDR1 MNHEY and CDR2 SVGEGT. The CDR3 DNA reads TGTGCCAGCATCAAGGGGGCGGCTGAAGCTTTCTTT. It encodes CASIKGAAEAFF.

This clonotype was counted many times. In nucleotides, the CDR3 is TGTGCCAGCAGCCCGGACAGGGGGCAAAATGAAAAACTGTTTTTT. Translated: CASSPDRGQNEKLFF. V gene TRBV7-9 combines with J gene TRBJ1-4; 11 nucleotides agree with TRBD1. Germline CDR1 is SEHNR and CDR2 is FQNEAQ (reference sequence). With V trimmed by 5 bases and J by 5 bases, 4 bases remained unmatched. The CDR3 has 15 residues.

The DNA for the CDR3 is TGTGCCATCAGTGAGTTCCCCAAAACAGGGCCATCTTCGGCAGATACGCAGTATTTT. It yields the protein CAISEFPKTGPSSADTQYF. The rearrangement uses TRBV10-3 and TRBJ2-3; tentatively, D is TRBD1 (6 bases). The germline CDR1 and CDR2 sequences are ENHRY and SYGVKD. The CDR3 sequence is 19 residues long. Trimming removed 1 base from V and 4 bases from J, with 24 bases in between.

V is TRBV28 and J is TRBJ1-1, with TRBD1 identical over 8 bases. The J segment lost 0 bases and the V segment lost 9 bases, leaving 27 bases of the junction unmatched. CDR3 length: 21 amino acids. The germline CDR1 and CDR2 sequences are MDHEN and SYDVKM. The CDR3 here is CASTILTPDSAGGTMNTEAFF. The CDR3 region has the DNA TGTGCCAGTACCATCCTAACCCCAGATTCGGCAGGGGGCACGATGAACACTGAAGCTTTCTTT.

The gene calls are TRBV5-6 and TRBJ2-7; 8 bases agree with TRBD1. The CDR3 spans 14 residues. V gave up 5 bases and J gave up 6 bases; unmatched junction bases: 10. CDR1 SGHDT and CDR2 YYEEEE come from the germline V gene. Written as DNA, the CDR3 is TGTGCCAGCAGGCCCGGGACAGGCCCGCTCGAGCAGTACTTC. This codes for CASRPGTGPLEQYF.

This chain joins TRBV7-3 and TRBJ2-1, with 8 bases that match TRBD2. The V gene end was trimmed by 5 bases and the J gene end by 9 bases; junction bases not matched to a gene: 6. Germline V lookup: CDR1 SGHTA, CDR2 FQGTGA. This CDR3 has 13 residues. The CDR3 bases are TGTGCCAGCAGCCCCAATAGCGGGGCTGAGCAGTTCTTC. Protein sequence: CASSPNSGAEQFF.

The rearrangement uses TRBV2 and TRBJ2-5; 7 bases align to TRBD2. The CDR3 extends over 14 amino acids. CDR1 is SNHLY, CDR2 FYNNEI, per germline. V dropped 1 base and J dropped 4; count of bases not matched to a gene: 3. The CDR3: CASSEGPSGETQYF. CDR3 DNA: TGTGCCAGCAGTGAAGGTCCTAGCGGAGAGACCCAGTACTTC.

This clonotype was seen many times. This sequence joins TRBV6-6 and TRBJ1-1; D remains ambiguous. The CDR3 contains 13 residues. The germline V gene encodes CDR1 MNHNY and CDR2 SVGAGI (reference sequence). V was cut by 3 bases and J by 8 bases, with 13 bases left in between. CDR3 bases: TGTGCCAGCAGTTATCCGGTGTTTCTCGAAGCTTTCTTT. Translation: CASSYPVFLEAFF.

This clonotype was counted between two and nine times. V and J are TRBV6-2 or TRBV6-3 and TRBJ1-2, with D possibly being TRBD1 (5 bases). The germline gives CDR1 MNHEY, CDR2 SVGEGT. The CDR3 is 14 residues long. The V and J ends lost 5 bases and 6 bases respectively, with 16 bases between them. CDR3 residues: CASSKRQSSDGYTF. CDR3 in DNA: TGTGCCAGCAGTAAACGACAGTCGTCCGATGGCTACACCTTC.

This clonotype occurred a few times. The CDR3 region is CASSLERDRGNDEQFF. In DNA, the CDR3 is TGTGCCAGCAGTTTAGAGCGGGACAGGGGGAATGATGAGCAGTTCTTC. This chain connects TRBV28 to TRBJ2-1, with TRBD1 matching 11 bases. CDR3 length equals 16 residues. Trimming took 2 bases from V and 8 from J; bases not matched to a gene: 8. Germline values: CDR1 MDHEN, CDR2 SYDVKM.

This clonotype was seen a few times. The chain recombines TRBV7-2 with TRBJ2-1; TRBD2 matches 8 bases. CDR3 length: 16 amino acids. The germline V gene has CDR1 SGHTA and CDR2 FQGNSA. The ends lost 1 base at V and 4 bases at J; junction bases unmatched: 6. The CDR3 spells CASSLGGTSWYNEQFF. CDR3 nucleotide sequence: TGTGCCAGCAGCTTAGGAGGGACTAGTTGGTACAATGAGCAGTTCTTC.

This sequence joins TRBV7-6 and TRBJ2-3; 7 bases align to TRBD2. The V segment lost 5 bases and the J segment 2 bases; nucleotides outside the gene matches: 10. The germline CDR1 and CDR2 sequences are SGHVS and FNYEAQ. The CDR3 is 16 residues long. The CDR3 spells CASSLTAGENTDTQYF. DNA for the CDR3: TGTGCCAGCAGCCTTACCGCGGGGGAGAACACAGATACGCAGTATTTT.

V is TRBV4-1 and J is TRBJ1-1, with 7 bases identical to TRBD1. The CDR3 extends over 15 amino acids. The trim removed 1 base at V and 5 bases at J, leaving 7 bases unmatched. Looked up from germline, CDR1 is MGHRA and CDR2 is YSYEKL. The CDR3 region is CASSQGTGAGTEAFF. The CDR3 DNA reads TGCGCCAGCAGCCAAGGAACAGGGGCTGGGACTGAAGCTTTCTTT.

This sequence joins TRBV7-6 and TRBJ1-6; the D gene is possibly TRBD1 (6 bases). Germline lookup yields CDR1 SGHVS and CDR2 FNYEAQ. Trimming left V 5 bases short and J 7 bases short, with 15 bases between. The CDR3 runs 15 residues. The CDR3 reads CASSLRTEGNSPLHF. The CDR3 coding sequence is TGTGCCAGCAGCCTTCGGACAGAAGGAAATTCACCCCTCCACTTT.

The V and J genes are TRBV28 and TRBJ2-3; D is ambiguous. Per germline, CDR1 MDHEN and CDR2 SYDVKM. V shed 8 bases and J shed 1 base, with 13 bases lying between them. CDR3 size: 14 residues. The CDR3 bases are TGTGCCAGCGCCTCCCCCGGCCGCACAGATACGCAGTATTTT. Protein sequence: CASASPGRTDTQYF.

This clonotype was observed a few times. This chain connects TRBV5-4 to TRBJ1-4; D is unclear. Trimming removed 4 bases at V and 5 bases at J, with 9 bases between. CDR3 length: 13 amino acids. CDR1 SGHNT and CDR2 YYREEE come from the germline V gene (reference sequence). The CDR3, as DNA: TGTGCCAGCAGCAGAGCAGAGAATGAAAAACTGTTTTTT. Translating it yields CASSRAENEKLFF.